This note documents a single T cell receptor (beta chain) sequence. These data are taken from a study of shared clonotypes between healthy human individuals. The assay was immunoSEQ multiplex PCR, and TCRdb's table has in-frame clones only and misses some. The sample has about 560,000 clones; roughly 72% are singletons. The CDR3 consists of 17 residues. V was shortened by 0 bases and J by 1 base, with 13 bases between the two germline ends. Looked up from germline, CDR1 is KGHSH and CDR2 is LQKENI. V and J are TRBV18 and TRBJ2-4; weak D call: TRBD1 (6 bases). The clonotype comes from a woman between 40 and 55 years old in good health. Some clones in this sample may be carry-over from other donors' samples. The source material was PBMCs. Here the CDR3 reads CASSPPSRGEAKNIQYF. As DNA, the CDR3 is TGTGCCAGCTCACCACCGTCCAGGGGAGAGGCCAAAAACATTCAGTACTTC.